This TCR beta chain appears in the sequencing data of a study of cytomegalovirus exposure and HLA in healthy donors. Study-wide results and caveats: Later analysis identified a missense DCLRE1C variant that was linked to TCR beta V- and J-gene trimming. CMV serostatus was the sole immune exposure data available. Overall, around 160 TCR beta chains were annotated as cytomegalovirus-associated. Accounts indicate the classifier identified cytomegalovirus status with strong specificity and sensitivity.

The study ran its PCR with 60 Vbeta and 13 Jbeta primers. The protocol was immunoSEQ multiplex PCR, while the TCRdb copy is restricted to in-frame clones and leaves out a portion. The repertoire holds approximately 120,000 clones, with 81% as singletons. CDR1 SGHTA and CDR2 FQGNSA come from the germline V gene. CDR3 length: 15 residues. Of note for this clone: The antigen is not known.

The source is a man aged 18 to 29 in good health and CMV-seropositive. The V gene is TRBV7-2, the J gene TRBJ2-5; 8 bases match TRBD2. The J call may be wrong; the DNA end is better matched by TRBJ2-7. Material for sequencing was PBMCs. Written as DNA, the CDR3 is TGTGCCAGCAGCTTAGTGGCGGGGGGTATATACGAGCAGTACTTC. Its protein is CASSLVAGGIYEQYF.